This entry lists 15 T cell receptor beta chains sequenced from one sample in a study of cytomegalovirus exposure and HLA in healthy donors. Vbeta (60) and Jbeta (13) primers were used in the PCR. Measured with immunoSEQ multiplex PCR; TCRdb has only the in-frame clones, and not every one. The table has 75,000 to 100,000 clones, about 83% seen once. Specimen: PBMCs. These receptors were taken from a man aged 55 to 70 in good health and CMV-seropositive.

The chain uses TRBV27 and TRBJ2-7; 9 nucleotides align to TRBD1. Germline CDR1 is MNHEY and CDR2 is SMNVEV (reference sequence). This CDR3 contains 14 residues. Trimming at V came to 6 bases and at J to 5 bases, leaving 8 bases not matched to a gene. CDR3 sequence reads: CASSRNRGHDEQYF. CDR3 bases: TGTGCCAGCAGCCGTAACAGGGGGCACGACGAGCAGTACTTC.

This clone was seen only a few times. The chain links TRBV18 to TRBJ2-7; D perhaps matches TRBD2 (6 bases). This CDR3 comprises 15 residues. Trimming stripped 2 bases from V and 4 bases from J, with 15 bases between. Germline loops: CDR1 KGHSH, CDR2 LQKENI. CDR3 loop: CASSPSAGGDYEQYF. The CDR3 DNA reads TGTGCCAGCTCACCATCAGCCGGGGGTGATTACGAGCAGTACTTC.

V usage is TRBV28 and J usage is TRBJ2-3, with 7 bases that match TRBD2. This CDR3 spans 15 amino acids. Germline trimming cut 8 bases from V and 2 bases from J; bases unmatched to any gene: 10. Germline CDR1 MDHEN, CDR2 SYDVKM. CDR3 residues: CASRETGGITDTQYF. CDR3 sequence (DNA): TGTGCCAGCCGAGAAACGGGGGGAATCACAGATACGCAGTATTTT. The full variable domain, rest sourced from reference TRBV28 and TRBJ2-3, is DVKVTQSSRYLVKRTGEKVFLECVQDMDHENMFWYRQDPGLGLRLIYFSYDVKMKEKGDIPEGYSVSREKKERFSLILESASTNQTSMYLCASRETGGITDTQYFGPGTRLTVL.

The chain links TRBV5-6 to TRBJ1-5; TRBD1 agrees at 8 bases. Germline lookup yields CDR1 SGHDT and CDR2 YYEEEE. V shed 4 bases, J shed 6 bases, and the junction held 12 bases outside the gene matches. CDR3 length: 16 amino acids. In nucleotides, the CDR3 is TGTGCCAGCAGCCTTACCTCCGCAGGGGGCAGTCAGCCCCAGCATTTT. It is translated as CASSLTSAGGSQPQHF.

This clone was seen only a few times. This sequence joins TRBV5-1 and TRBJ1-2, with D unclear. The CDR3 sequence is 14 residues long. The germline V and J ends were trimmed by 4 bases and 4 bases, with 14 bases remaining between them. Germline V gene data show CDR1 as SGHRS and CDR2 as YFSETQ. The CDR3 region is CASSPPAQAYGYTF. CDR3 coding DNA: TGCGCCAGCAGCCCCCCGGCCCAGGCCTATGGCTACACCTTC.

The chain employs TRBV7-2 and TRBJ1-5; D may be TRBD1 (5 bases). The V and J ends lost 4 bases and 1 base respectively, with 8 bases between them. This CDR3 spans 14 amino acids. Per the germline V gene, CDR1 is SGHTA and CDR2 is FQGNSA. The CDR3 DNA reads TGTGCCAGCAGCTACGACAGCAGCAATCAGCCCCAGCATTTT. Its protein is CASSYDSSNQPQHF.

The chain links TRBV7-9 to TRBJ1-4, with 10 bases identical to TRBD1. V lost 5 bases and J lost 7; bases outside the gene matches: 7. This CDR3 contains 15 residues. Germline CDR1 SEHNR, CDR2 FQNEAQ (reference sequence). The CDR3 here is CASSRGTGAFEKLFF. In DNA, the CDR3 is TGTGCCAGCAGCCGTGGGACAGGGGCGTTTGAAAAACTGTTTTTT.

V gene TRBV12-5 combines with J gene TRBJ1-5, with D perhaps TRBD1 (5 bases). The CDR3 runs to 14 residues. V was shortened by 6 bases and J by 6 bases, with 15 bases between the two germline ends. The germline V gene encodes CDR1 LGHNT and CDR2 FRNRAP. The CDR3 DNA reads as TGTGCTAGTGGGACAGAACTTAGAGGTCAGCCCCAGCATTTT. It yields the protein CASGTELRGQPQHF.

This sequence joins TRBV27 and TRBJ2-6, with D possibly matching TRBD1 (5 bases). CDR3 size: 18 residues. V was clipped by 5 bases and J by 0 bases, with 17 bases between them. Germline-derived CDR1 and CDR2 are MNHEY and SMNVEV (reference sequence). CDR3 in amino acids: CASSISGLGHSGANVLTF. CDR3 DNA: TGTGCCAGCAGTATCTCCGGGCTAGGACACTCTGGGGCCAACGTCCTGACTTTC. Based on the CDR3 plus reference TRBV27 and TRBJ2-6, the full variable domain is EAQVTQNPRYLITVTGKKLTVTCSQNMNHEYMSWYRQDPGLGLRQIYYSMNVEVTDKGDVPEGYKVSRKEKRNFPLILESPSPNQTSLYFCASSISGLGHSGANVLTFGAGSRLTVL.

A note on this clone: Relative to the germline gene, one junction end is altered; a read error may explain this. The V gene is TRBV7-7, the J gene TRBJ2-5; D might be TRBD2 (6 bases). Germline V gene lookup returns CDR1 SSHAT and CDR2 FNYEAQ (reference sequence). The CDR3 loop spans 15 amino acids. CDR3 protein: CASSLERTTGETQYF. As DNA, the CDR3 is TGTGCTAGCAGCTTAGAGCGGACTACTGGGGAGACCCAGTACTTC.

The V call is TRBV7-9, the J call TRBJ1-3, with D tentatively TRBD1 (6 bases). Germline-derived CDR1 and CDR2 are SEHNR and FQNEAQ (reference sequence). V shed 4 bases and J shed 2 bases, with 15 bases lying between them. The CDR3 is 16 amino acids. CDR3 in DNA: TGTGCCAGCAGCTCAACACCGCAGGGGCCTGGAAACACCATATATTTT. The encoded protein is CASSSTPQGPGNTIYF.

This chain joins TRBV5-4 and TRBJ1-2; 9 bases agree with TRBD1. Trimming at V came to 4 bases and at J to 7 bases, leaving 8 bases not matched to a gene. The CDR3 consists of 14 residues. CDR1 and CDR2 from the germline V gene are SGHNT and YYREEE (reference sequence). CDR3 loop: CASSQGQGIGGYTF. The CDR3 DNA is TGTGCCAGCAGCCAAGGACAGGGGATCGGTGGCTACACCTTC.

About this clone: This CDR3 is also generated by other DNA sequences in the sample. V is TRBV29-1 and J is TRBJ2-7; 10 positions agree with TRBD1. CDR1 is SQVTM and CDR2 is ANQGSEA in the germline V gene. CDR3 size: 11 residues. After removal of 7 bases from V and 5 bases from J, the junction contained 2 bases not matched to a gene. CDR3 DNA: TGCAGCGGGGACAGGGGCAACGAGCAGTACTTC. It codes for CSGDRGNEQYF.

This clone is a singleton in its sample. The rearrangement links TRBV15 to TRBJ1-2; no reliable D call. V dropped 5 bases and J dropped 4 bases, with 17 bases sitting between them. The CDR3 has 15 amino acids. The germline V gene encodes CDR1 LNHNV and CDR2 YYDKDF (reference sequence). The CDR3 reads CATSEGRAPSYGYTF. CDR3 DNA: TGTGCCACCAGCGAGGGCCGTGCGCCCTCCTATGGCTACACCTTC.

V is TRBV7-9 and J is TRBJ1-6; D gene uncertain. Trimming stripped 5 bases from V and 0 bases from J, with 8 bases between. Germline CDR1 SEHNR, CDR2 FQNEAQ (reference sequence). The CDR3 extends over 15 amino acids. As DNA, the CDR3 is TGTGCCAGCAGCCCCTGGAGCTCCTATAATTCACCCCTCCACTTT. This encodes CASSPWSSYNSPLHF.